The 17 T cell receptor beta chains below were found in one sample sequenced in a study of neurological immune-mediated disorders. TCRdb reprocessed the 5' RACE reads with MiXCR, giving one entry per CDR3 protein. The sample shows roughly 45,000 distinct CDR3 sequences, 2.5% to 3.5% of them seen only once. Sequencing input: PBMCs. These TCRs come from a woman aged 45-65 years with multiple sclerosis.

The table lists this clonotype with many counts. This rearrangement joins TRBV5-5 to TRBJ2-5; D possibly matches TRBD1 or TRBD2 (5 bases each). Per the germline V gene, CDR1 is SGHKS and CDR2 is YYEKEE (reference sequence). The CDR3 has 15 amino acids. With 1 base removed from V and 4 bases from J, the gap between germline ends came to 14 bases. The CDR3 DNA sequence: TGTGCCAGCAGCTTGAAAGGTTCGGGGCTAGAGACCCAGTACTTC. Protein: CASSLKGSGLETQYF.

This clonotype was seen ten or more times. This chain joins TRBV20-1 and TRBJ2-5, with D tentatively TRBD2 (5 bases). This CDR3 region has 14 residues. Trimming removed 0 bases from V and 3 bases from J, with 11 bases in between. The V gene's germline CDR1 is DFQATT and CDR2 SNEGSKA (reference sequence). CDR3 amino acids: CSARDPDGKETQYF. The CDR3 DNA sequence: TGCAGTGCTAGAGACCCGGACGGGAAAGAGACCCAGTACTTC.

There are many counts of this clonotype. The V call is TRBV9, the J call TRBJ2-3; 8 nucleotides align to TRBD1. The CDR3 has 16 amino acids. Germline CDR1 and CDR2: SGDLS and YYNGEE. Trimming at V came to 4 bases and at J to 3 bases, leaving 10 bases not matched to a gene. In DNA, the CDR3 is TGTGCCAGCAGCCCCCTGACAGGGGCTAGGACAGATACGCAGTATTTT. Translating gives CASSPLTGARTDTQYF.

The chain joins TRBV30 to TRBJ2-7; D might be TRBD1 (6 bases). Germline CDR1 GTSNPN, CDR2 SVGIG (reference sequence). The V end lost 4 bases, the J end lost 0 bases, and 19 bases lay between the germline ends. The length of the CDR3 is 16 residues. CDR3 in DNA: TGTGCCTGGAACAAAAGGGCGGACAGAAGCTCCTACGAGCAGTACTTC. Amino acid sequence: CAWNKRADRSSYEQYF.

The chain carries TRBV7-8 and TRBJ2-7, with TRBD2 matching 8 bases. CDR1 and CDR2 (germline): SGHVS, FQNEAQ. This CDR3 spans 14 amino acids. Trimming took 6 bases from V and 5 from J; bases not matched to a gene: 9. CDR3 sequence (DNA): TGTGCCAGCAGGCCGGGACTAGAGGGAGACGAGCAGTACTTC. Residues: CASRPGLEGDEQYF.

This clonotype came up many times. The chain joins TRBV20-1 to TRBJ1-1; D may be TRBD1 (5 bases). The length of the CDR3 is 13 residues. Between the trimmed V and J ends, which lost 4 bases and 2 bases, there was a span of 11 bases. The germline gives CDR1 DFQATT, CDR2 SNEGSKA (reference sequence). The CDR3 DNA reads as TGCAGTGCTACCGTTGACAGAAACACTGAAGCTTTCTTT. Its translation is CSATVDRNTEAFF.

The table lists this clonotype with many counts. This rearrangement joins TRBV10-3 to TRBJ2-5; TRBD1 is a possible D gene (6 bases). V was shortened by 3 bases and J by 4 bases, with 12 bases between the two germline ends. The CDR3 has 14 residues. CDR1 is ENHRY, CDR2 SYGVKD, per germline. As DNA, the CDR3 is TGTGCCATCAGTGACCCCACAGGGATAGAGACCCAGTACTTC. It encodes CAISDPTGIETQYF.

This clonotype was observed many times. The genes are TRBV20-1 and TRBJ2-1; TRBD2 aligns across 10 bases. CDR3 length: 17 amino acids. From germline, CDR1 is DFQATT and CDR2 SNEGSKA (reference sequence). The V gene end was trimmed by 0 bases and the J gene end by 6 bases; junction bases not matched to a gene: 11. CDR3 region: CSARESLAGSLLNEQFF. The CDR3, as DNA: TGCAGTGCTAGAGAATCACTAGCGGGAAGTTTGCTCAATGAGCAGTTCTTC.

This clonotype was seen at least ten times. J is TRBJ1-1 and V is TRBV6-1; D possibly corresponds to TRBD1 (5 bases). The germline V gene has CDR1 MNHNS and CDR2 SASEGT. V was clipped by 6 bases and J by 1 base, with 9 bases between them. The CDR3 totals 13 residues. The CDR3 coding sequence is TGTGCCAGCAGCTTACAGGCGAACACTGAAGCTTTCTTT. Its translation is CASSLQANTEAFF.

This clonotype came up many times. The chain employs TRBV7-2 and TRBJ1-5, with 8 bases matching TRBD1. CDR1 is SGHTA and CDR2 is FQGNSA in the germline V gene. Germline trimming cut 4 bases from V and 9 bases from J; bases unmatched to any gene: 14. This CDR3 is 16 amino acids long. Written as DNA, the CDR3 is TGTGCCAGCAGCTCCCACGGGACAGGTATTCGTCCGCCCCAGCATTTT. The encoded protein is CASSSHGTGIRPPQHF.

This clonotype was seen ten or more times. The CDR3 sequence: CASSSLAGGRGLREQYF. The CDR3, as DNA: TGTGCCAGCAGTTCACTAGCGGGGGGGAGGGGACTACGCGAGCAGTACTTC. The V and J genes are TRBV27 and TRBJ2-7; 13 positions agree with TRBD2. Germline V gives CDR1 MNHEY, CDR2 SMNVEV (reference sequence). CDR3 length equals 17 residues. The V gene end was trimmed by 4 bases and the J gene end by 6 bases; junction bases not matched to a gene: 12.

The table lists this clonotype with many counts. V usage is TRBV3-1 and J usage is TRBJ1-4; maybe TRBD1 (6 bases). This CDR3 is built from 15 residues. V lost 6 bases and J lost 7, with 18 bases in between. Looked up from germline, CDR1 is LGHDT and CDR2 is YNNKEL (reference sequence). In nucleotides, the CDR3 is TGTGCCAGCAGTCGCCGAGGGGGAAGGAGTGAAAAACTGTTTTTT. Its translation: CASSRRGGRSEKLFF.

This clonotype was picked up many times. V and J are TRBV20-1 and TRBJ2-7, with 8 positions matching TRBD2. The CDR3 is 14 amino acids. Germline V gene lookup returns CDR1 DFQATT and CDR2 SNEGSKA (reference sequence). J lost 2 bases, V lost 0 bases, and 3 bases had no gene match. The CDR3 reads CSARERAGAYEQYF. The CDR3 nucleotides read TGCAGTGCTAGAGAGCGAGCGGGAGCCTACGAGCAGTACTTC.

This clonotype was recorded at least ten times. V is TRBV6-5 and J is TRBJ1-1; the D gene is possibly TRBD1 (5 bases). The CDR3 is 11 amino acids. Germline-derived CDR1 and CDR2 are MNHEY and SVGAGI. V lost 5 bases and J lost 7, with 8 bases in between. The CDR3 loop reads CASSDTGEAFF. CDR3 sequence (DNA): TGTGCCAGCAGTGACACAGGTGAAGCTTTCTTT.

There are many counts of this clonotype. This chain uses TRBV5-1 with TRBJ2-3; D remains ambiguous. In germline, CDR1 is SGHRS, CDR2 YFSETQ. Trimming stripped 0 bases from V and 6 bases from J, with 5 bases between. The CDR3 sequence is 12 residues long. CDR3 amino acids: CASSLEGDTQYF. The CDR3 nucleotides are TGCGCCAGCAGCTTGGAAGGGGATACGCAGTATTTT. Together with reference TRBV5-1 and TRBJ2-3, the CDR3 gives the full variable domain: KAGVTQTPRYLIKTRGQQVTLSCSPISGHRSVSWYQQTPGQGLQFLFEYFSETQRNKGNFPGRFSGRQFSNSRSEMNVSTLELGDSALYLCASSLEGDTQYFGPGTRLTVL.

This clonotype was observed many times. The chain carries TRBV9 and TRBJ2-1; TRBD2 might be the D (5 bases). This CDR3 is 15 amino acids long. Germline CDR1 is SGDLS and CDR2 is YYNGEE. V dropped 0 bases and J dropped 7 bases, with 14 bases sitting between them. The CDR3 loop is CASSVGVGEVNEQFF. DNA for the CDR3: TGTGCCAGCAGCGTAGGGGTGGGAGAGGTGAATGAGCAGTTCTTC.

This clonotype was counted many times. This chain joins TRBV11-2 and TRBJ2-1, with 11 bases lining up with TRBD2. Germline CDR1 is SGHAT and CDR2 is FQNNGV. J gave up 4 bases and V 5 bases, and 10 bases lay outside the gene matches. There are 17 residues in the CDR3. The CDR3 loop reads CASSPQTSGILYNEQFF. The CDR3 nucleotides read TGTGCCAGCAGCCCGCAGACTAGCGGGATTCTGTACAATGAGCAGTTCTTC.